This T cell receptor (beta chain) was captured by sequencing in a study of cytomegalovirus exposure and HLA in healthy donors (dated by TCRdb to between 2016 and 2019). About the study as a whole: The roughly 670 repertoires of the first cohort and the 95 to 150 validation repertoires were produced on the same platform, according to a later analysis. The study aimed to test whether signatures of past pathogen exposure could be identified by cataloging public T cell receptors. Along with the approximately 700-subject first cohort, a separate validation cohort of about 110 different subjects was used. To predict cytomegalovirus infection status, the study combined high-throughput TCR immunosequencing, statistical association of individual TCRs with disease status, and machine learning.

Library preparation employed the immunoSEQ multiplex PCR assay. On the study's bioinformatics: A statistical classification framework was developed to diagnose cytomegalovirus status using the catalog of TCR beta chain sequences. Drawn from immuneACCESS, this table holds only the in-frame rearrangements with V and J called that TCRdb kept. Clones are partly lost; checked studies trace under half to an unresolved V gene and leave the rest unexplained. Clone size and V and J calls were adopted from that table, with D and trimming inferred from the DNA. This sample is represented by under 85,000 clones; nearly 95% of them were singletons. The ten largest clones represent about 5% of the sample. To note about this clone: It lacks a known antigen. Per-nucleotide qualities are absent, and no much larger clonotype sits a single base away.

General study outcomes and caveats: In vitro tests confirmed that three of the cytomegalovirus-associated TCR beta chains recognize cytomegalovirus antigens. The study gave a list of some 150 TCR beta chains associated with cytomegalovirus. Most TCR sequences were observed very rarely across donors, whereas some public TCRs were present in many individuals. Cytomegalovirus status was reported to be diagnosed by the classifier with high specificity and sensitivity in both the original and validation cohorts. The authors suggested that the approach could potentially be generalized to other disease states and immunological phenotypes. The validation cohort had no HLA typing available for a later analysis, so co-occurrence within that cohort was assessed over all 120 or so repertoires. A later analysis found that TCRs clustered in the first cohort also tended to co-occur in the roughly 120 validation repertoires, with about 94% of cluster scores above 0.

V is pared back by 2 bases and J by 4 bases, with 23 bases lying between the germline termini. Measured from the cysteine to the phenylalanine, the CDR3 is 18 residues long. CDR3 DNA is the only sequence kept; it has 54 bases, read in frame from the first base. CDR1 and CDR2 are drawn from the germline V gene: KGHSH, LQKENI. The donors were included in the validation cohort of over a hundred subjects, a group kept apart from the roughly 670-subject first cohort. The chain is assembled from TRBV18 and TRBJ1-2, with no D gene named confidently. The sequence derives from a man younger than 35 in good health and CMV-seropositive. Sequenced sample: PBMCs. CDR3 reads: CASSPFNAYGTDRYGYTF. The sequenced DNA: TGTGCCAGCTCACCATTTAATGCGTACGGAACAGACCGCTATGGCTACACCTTC.